One and the same sample provided the 17 T cell receptor beta chains below, sequenced in a study of T cell responses to AZD1222 COVID-19 vaccine. Profiling relied on immunoSEQ multiplex PCR, and the TCRdb table lists in-frame clones only, not all of them. The sample lists 82,000 or so clones, roughly 90% occurring once. Here the sequenced sample was peripheral blood, taken on day 0 of AZD1222 vaccination. These receptor sequences come from an adult in good health.

This sequence joins TRBV2 and TRBJ2-3; no firm D call. Germline CDR1 reads SNHLY; CDR2 reads FYNNEI. Trimming took off 6 bases at V and 2 bases at J, with 12 bases between the two ends. The CDR3 is 14 residues long. The CDR3 sequence: CASRLGYPTDTQYF. In DNA form, the CDR3 reads TGTGCCAGCAGACTGGGCTACCCCACAGATACGCAGTATTTT.

V gene TRBV5-1 combines with J gene TRBJ2-7; D is uncertain. V lost 0 bases, J lost 5 bases, and 6 bases lay in between. The CDR3 runs 12 residues. Germline values: CDR1 SGHRS, CDR2 YFSETQ. The CDR3 nucleotides are TGCGCCAGCAGCTTGGGCAATGACGAGCAGTACTTC. Protein sequence: CASSLGNDEQYF.

As DNA, the CDR3 is TGTGCCAGCAGCTTGGTGGCCCACTCCTACGAGCAGTACTTC. Translated: CASSLVAHSYEQYF. V usage is TRBV5-5 and J usage is TRBJ2-7; D uncertain. Deletions cut 0 bases from V and 0 bases from J, with 7 bases between. CDR1 is SGHKS and CDR2 is YYEKEE in the germline V gene (reference sequence). This CDR3 is 14 amino acids long. The whole variable domain, filled in from reference TRBV5-5 and TRBJ2-7, reads DAGVTQSPTHLIKTRGQQVTLRCSPISGHKSVSWYQQVLGQGPQFIFQYYEKEERGRGNFPDRFSARQFPNYSSELNVNALLLGDSALYLCASSLVAHSYEQYFGPGTRLTVT.

V is TRBV6-5 and J is TRBJ1-1, with D uncertain. This CDR3 spans 12 amino acids. Germline CDR1 and CDR2: MNHEY and SVGAGI. Trimming stripped 6 bases from V and 1 base from J, with 6 bases between. The CDR3 sequence is CASRIGNTEAFF. For the CDR3, the DNA is TGTGCCAGCAGGATCGGGAACACTGAAGCTTTCTTT.

The chain joins TRBV27 to TRBJ2-3; TRBD2 agrees at 8 bases. This CDR3 region has 15 residues. J gave up 5 bases and V 6 bases, and 10 bases lay outside the gene matches. Germline V lookup: CDR1 MNHEY, CDR2 SMNVEV (reference sequence). CDR3 nucleotide sequence: TGTGCCAGCAGCCTGCGGGGGGCCGGAGGAGATACGCAGTATTTT. Amino acid sequence: CASSLRGAGGDTQYF.

V gene TRBV6-2 or TRBV6-3 combines with J gene TRBJ2-5; 11 nucleotides match TRBD2. The CDR3 is 18 residues long. Per germline, CDR1 MNHEY and CDR2 SVGEGT. The junction had 14 bases not matched to a gene; V was cut back by 4 bases and J by 4 bases. This CDR3 reads CASSSASGGSLDGETQYF. The CDR3 region has the DNA TGTGCCAGCAGTTCCGCTAGCGGGGGGTCTCTTGACGGAGAGACCCAGTACTTC.

This clone was counted a few times. The chain combines TRBV2 with TRBJ2-5; 12 nucleotides agree with TRBD2. The CDR3 sequence is 18 residues long. The ends lost 5 bases at V and 0 bases at J; junction bases unmatched: 10. The germline V gene encodes CDR1 SNHLY and CDR2 FYNNEI. The CDR3 sequence: CASSPYYGLAGNQETQYF. Written as DNA, the CDR3 is TGTGCCAGCAGTCCTTACTACGGACTAGCGGGGAACCAAGAGACCCAGTACTTC.

V usage is TRBV5-5 and J usage is TRBJ2-3; 8 bases fit TRBD2. V shed 4 bases, J shed 4 bases, and the junction held 8 bases outside the gene matches. Germline V CDR1 and CDR2: SGHKS, YYEKEE (reference sequence). The CDR3 totals 15 residues. CDR3 sequence reads: CASSAPGLASDTQYF. DNA for the CDR3: TGTGCCAGCAGCGCCCCTGGACTAGCATCAGATACGCAGTATTTT.

This sequence joins TRBV20-1 and TRBJ2-5; 10 bases are a match to TRBD2. This CDR3 comprises 15 residues. The V gene's germline CDR1 is DFQATT and CDR2 SNEGSKA (reference sequence). J lost 3 bases, V lost 3 bases, and 7 bases had no gene match. The CDR3 region is CSASSGGTLEETQYF. Here the CDR3 DNA reads TGCAGTGCTAGTAGCGGGGGGACCCTTGAAGAGACCCAGTACTTC.

The chain employs TRBV27 and TRBJ1-2, with TRBD1 identical over 9 bases. This CDR3 has 14 amino acids. Germline CDR1 MNHEY, CDR2 SMNVEV (reference sequence). V lost 8 bases, J lost 4 bases, and 8 bases stayed unmatched. The CDR3 protein is CASGPDRGTYGYTF. The CDR3 bases are TGTGCCAGCGGGCCGGACAGGGGAACCTATGGCTACACCTTC.

The chain links TRBV24-1 to TRBJ2-5, with 7 bases identical to TRBD1. The CDR3 has 15 residues. With V trimmed by 9 bases and J by 1 base, 10 bases remained unmatched. Germline values: CDR1 KGHDR, CDR2 SFDVKD. The CDR3 DNA reads as TGTGCCACCGGCCGACAGGGAAGGGGCCAAGAGACCCAGTACTTC. Translation: CATGRQGRGQETQYF.

This chain joins TRBV28 and TRBJ1-2, with D perhaps matching TRBD1 (6 bases). Between the trimmed V and J ends, which lost 10 bases and 4 bases, there was a span of 16 bases. This CDR3 has 13 amino acids. Germline CDR1 reads MDHEN; CDR2 reads SYDVKM. The CDR3 loop is CATLTQGTYGYTF. The CDR3 nucleotides are TGTGCCACCTTGACACAGGGAACCTATGGCTACACCTTC.

The rearrangement joins TRBV7-2 to TRBJ2-7, with 9 bases aligning to TRBD2. Germline-derived CDR1 and CDR2 are SGHTA and FQGNSA. The CDR3 length is 15 residues. The J segment lost 1 base and the V segment lost 6 bases, leaving 7 bases of the junction unmatched. For the CDR3, the DNA is TGTGCCAGCAGTACCAGCGGGGGGTTTTCCTACGAGCAGTACTTC. As protein: CASSTSGGFSYEQYF. The whole variable domain, remainder taken from reference TRBV7-2 and TRBJ2-7, is GAGVSQSPSNKVTEKGKDVELRCDPISGHTALYWYRQSLGQGLEFLIYFQGNSAPDKSGLPSDRFSAERTGGSVSTLTIQRTQQEDSAVYLCASSTSGGFSYEQYFGPGTRLTVT.

This clone was counted once. V is TRBV6-5 and J is TRBJ1-1; no clear D. The ends were cut back, 0 bases at V and 5 bases at J, with 13 bases in the middle. The germline V gene encodes CDR1 MNHEY and CDR2 SVGAGI. The CDR3 runs to 15 residues. Here the CDR3 DNA reads TGTGCCAGCAGTTACTCGGGCCTTGGGAGGACTGAAGCTTTCTTT. Protein product: CASSYSGLGRTEAFF.

For the CDR3, the DNA is TGCGCCAGCAGCCGCCTAACAGATACGCAGTATTTT. It codes for CASSRLTDTQYF. The V gene is TRBV5-1, the J gene TRBJ2-3; D gene ambiguous. This CDR3 region has 12 residues. In germline, CDR1 is SGHRS, CDR2 YFSETQ. V was shortened by 4 bases and J by 3 bases, with 6 bases between the two germline ends. Drawing the rest from reference TRBV5-1 and TRBJ2-3, the complete variable domain is KAGVTQTPRYLIKTRGQQVTLSCSPISGHRSVSWYQQTPGQGLQFLFEYFSETQRNKGNFPGRFSGRQFSNSRSEMNVSTLELGDSALYLCASSRLTDTQYFGPGTRLTVL.

The V call is TRBV5-1, the J call TRBJ2-7; 10 nucleotides match TRBD2. This CDR3 comprises 16 residues. Germline V lookup: CDR1 SGHRS, CDR2 YFSETQ. V lost 4 bases, J lost 1 base, and 8 bases stayed unmatched. CDR3 DNA sequence: TGCGCCAGCAGCCCGAGTAGCGGGGGGCAGTCCTACGAGCAGTACTTC. This sequence encodes CASSPSSGGQSYEQYF. Complete variable domain (other parts from reference TRBV5-1 and TRBJ2-7): KAGVTQTPRYLIKTRGQQVTLSCSPISGHRSVSWYQQTPGQGLQFLFEYFSETQRNKGNFPGRFSGRQFSNSRSEMNVSTLELGDSALYLCASSPSSGGQSYEQYFGPGTRLTVT.

This clone was observed once. The V gene is TRBV28, the J gene TRBJ1-2; D call uncertain. The CDR3 has 13 residues. V dropped 3 bases and J dropped 5 bases, with 10 bases sitting between them. The germline V gene has CDR1 MDHEN and CDR2 SYDVKM. For the CDR3, the DNA is TGTGCCAGCAGTTTGCCCGACTCTTATGGCTACACCTTC. It yields the protein CASSLPDSYGYTF.